The rows below give T cell receptor beta chains drawn from one sample of a study of T cell repertoires in cytomegalovirus infection. TCRdb reprocessed the reads with MiXCR, giving one entry per CDR3 protein. The sample carries roughly 630,000 distinct CDR3 sequences, more than 20% recorded once. The sequenced sample consisted of CD8+ T cells from PBMCs. These TCRs come from a human donor in good health (CMV status not recorded). Some clones in this sample may be carry-over from other donors' samples. Both conserved end residues are part of each CDR3. Fields, in order: CDR3 DNA, CDR3 protein, V gene, J gene, D gene, clone size. A D gene is named only where the DNA matches it firmly. The size entry is marked missing in some rows and otherwise reads once, few, many or a size class.

TGTGCCAGCACCACAAGAACTAGCGGGGGCGGTGAGACCCAGTACTTC	CASTTRTSGGGETQYF	TRBV7-9	TRBJ2-5	TRBD2	few
TGTGCCAGCAGTCTGGACTGGGCTGGGGACACAGATACGCAGTATTTT	CASSLDWAGDTDTQYF	TRBV6-2/TRBV6-3	TRBJ2-3	.	few
TGTGCCAGTAGTATAGATCGGCAGGGAGAAACTGAAGCTTTCTTT	CASSIDRQGETEAFF	TRBV19	TRBJ1-1	.	few
TGTGCCACCAGCCTCCGTAGACGGGCCGATTCACCCCTCCACTTT	CATSLRRRADSPLHF	TRBV15	TRBJ1-6	.	few
TGTGCTAGTGGTCCAGGTCTAAATCAGCCCCAGCATTTT	CASGPGLNQPQHF	TRBV12-5	TRBJ1-5	.	.
TGTGCCAGCAGCCCACCGGGACCTTCCTACAATGAGCAGTTCTTC	CASSPPGPSYNEQFF	TRBV7-2	TRBJ2-1	.	many
TGCAGTGCTAGAGGACTCGACAGGGCACACTATGGCTACACCTTC	CSARGLDRAHYGYTF	TRBV20-1	TRBJ1-2	TRBD1	.
TGTGCCAGCAGCCCCCGGACAGGGAGCACCGGGGAGCTGTTTTTT	CASSPRTGSTGELFF	TRBV7-6	TRBJ2-2	TRBD1	many
TGTGCCAGCGAATTAACGGGGGCTCAGCCCCAGCATTTT	CASELTGAQPQHF	TRBV6-6	TRBJ1-5	.	once
TGTGCCAGCAGTGAATATTGGGTGGATAGCAATCAGCCCCAGCATTTT	CASSEYWVDSNQPQHF	TRBV25-1	TRBJ1-5	.	.
TGCAGCGTCGGACAGGGAACGGATTCACCCCTCCACTTT	CSVGQGTDSPLHF	TRBV29-1	TRBJ1-6	TRBD1	.
TGCAGCGTTGTGGACAACCAAGGCCATGGCTACACCTTC	CSVVDNQGHGYTF	TRBV29-1	TRBJ1-2	.	.
TGTGCCAGCAGTGACGGACTAGCGGGCACAGATACGCAGTATTTT	CASSDGLAGTDTQYF	TRBV6-4	TRBJ2-3	TRBD2	.
TGTGCCAGCAGTTACCCCACTGTTCCCCCCTACAATGAGCAGTTCTTC	CASSYPTVPPYNEQFF	TRBV6-6	TRBJ2-1	.	.
TGTGCCAGCAGCTTAGCCGGGCTCGGAGAGACCCAGTACTTC	CASSLAGLGETQYF	TRBV7-2	TRBJ2-5	.	many
TGTGCCAGCAGCCCAAAATACCGGGGGCAGCCCAACGACAATGAGCAGTTCTTC	CASSPKYRGQPNDNEQFF	TRBV9	TRBJ2-1	.	.
TGTGCCAGCAGCTCGCCCGGGACAGTCGGAGATACGCAGTATTTT	CASSSPGTVGDTQYF	TRBV7-9	TRBJ2-3	TRBD1	few
TGTGCCAGCAGCCCCAGGACTAGCGGGGGGCGGGATGAGCAGTTCTTC	CASSPRTSGGRDEQFF	TRBV11-2	TRBJ2-1	TRBD2	many
TGTGCCAGCAGCCAAGATGGGGGAAGCAGCGAGCGCACTGAAGCTTTCTTT	CASSQDGGSSERTEAFF	TRBV4-2	TRBJ1-1	.	few
TGTGCCAGCAGCCGGGACAGGCAGGTTAATTCACCCCTCCACTTT	CASSRDRQVNSPLHF	TRBV28	TRBJ1-6	TRBD1	many
TGTGCCAGCAGTGCGGTTTCCTACGAGCAGTACTTC	CASSAVSYEQYF	TRBV12-3/TRBV12-4	TRBJ2-7	.	few
TGTGCCAGCAGCTTAGCCCAGGGTCTCTACAATGAGCAGTTCTTC	CASSLAQGLYNEQFF	TRBV7-9	TRBJ2-1	.	.
TGTGCTTCACACGGGGAGGACACCGGGGAGCTGTTTTTT	CASHGEDTGELFF	TRBV28	TRBJ2-2	.	.
TGTGCCAGCAGCCAAGAGGAACTCGATGAGCAGTTCTTC	CASSQEELDEQFF	TRBV4-2	TRBJ2-1	.	.
TGCAGTGCTAATTTCCCGGGACCGATCTATGGCTACACCTTC	CSANFPGPIYGYTF	TRBV20-1	TRBJ1-2	.	few